Sequencing of this T cell receptor (beta chain) was carried out in a study of blood T cell repertoires in COVID-19. Study information: Samples taken during acute and convalescent COVID-19 were collected in the United States, Italy and Spain. Nucleic acid was either cDNA or gDNA, and it came from T cells, B-cell-depleted T cells, or PBMCs.

Libraries were prepared by immunoSEQ multiplex PCR; TCRdb keeps only in-frame clonotypes and omits some of them. The table has roughly 570,000 clones, less than 90% seen once. The Seattle patients joined while their infection was active and were tracked longitudinally afterward. V shed 4 bases, J shed 9 bases, and the junction held 7 bases outside the gene matches. In germline, CDR1 is SGDLS, CDR2 YYNGEE. CDR3 length: 14 residues. The source of this sequence is a woman aged 45-65 years with COVID-19, enrolled during active disease. The chain employs TRBV9 and TRBJ2-1; 10 nucleotides match TRBD1. The sample comprised peripheral blood. DNA for the CDR3: TGTGCCAGCAGCCTTGGGACAGGGGATATTGAGCAGTTCTTC. The encoded protein is CASSLGTGDIEQFF.